This T cell receptor (beta chain) is drawn from a study of Tregs in tolerant kidney transplant recipients. As concerns this clone: The target antigen is unknown.

CDR3 length equals 13 residues. The germline V and J ends were trimmed by 3 bases and 2 bases, with 6 bases remaining between them. Germline V gene lookup returns CDR1 LGHNA and CDR2 YSLEER. Assay used: immunoSEQ multiplex PCR; TCRdb lists only in-frame clones, some missing. This sample has under 13,000 clones, with around nine tenths found just once. This TCR came from a human patient who received a combined kidney and bone marrow transplant. The chain couples TRBV4-3 to TRBJ2-3, with D unresolved. Sequencing used Tregs from blood cultured with allogeneic cells, obtained before the transplant. The CDR3 protein is CASSHISTDTQYF. The CDR3 DNA is TGCGCCAGCAGCCATATTTCCACAGATACGCAGTATTTT.